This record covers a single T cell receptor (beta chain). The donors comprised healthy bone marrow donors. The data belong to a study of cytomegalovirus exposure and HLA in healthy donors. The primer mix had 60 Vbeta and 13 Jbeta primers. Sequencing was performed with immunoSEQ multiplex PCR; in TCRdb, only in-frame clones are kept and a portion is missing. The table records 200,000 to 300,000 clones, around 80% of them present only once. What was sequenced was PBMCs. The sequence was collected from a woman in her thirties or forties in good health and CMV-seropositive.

DNA for the CDR3: TGTGCCAGCAGCTCCCTGGGGACAAATGAGCAGTTCTTC. The encoded protein is CASSSLGTNEQFF. This chain joins TRBV7-3 and TRBJ2-1; possibly TRBD1 for D (6 bases). This CDR3 has 13 residues. V lost 4 bases to trimming and J lost 7 bases, with 11 bases between them. Germline CDR1 is SGHTA and CDR2 is FQGTGA.